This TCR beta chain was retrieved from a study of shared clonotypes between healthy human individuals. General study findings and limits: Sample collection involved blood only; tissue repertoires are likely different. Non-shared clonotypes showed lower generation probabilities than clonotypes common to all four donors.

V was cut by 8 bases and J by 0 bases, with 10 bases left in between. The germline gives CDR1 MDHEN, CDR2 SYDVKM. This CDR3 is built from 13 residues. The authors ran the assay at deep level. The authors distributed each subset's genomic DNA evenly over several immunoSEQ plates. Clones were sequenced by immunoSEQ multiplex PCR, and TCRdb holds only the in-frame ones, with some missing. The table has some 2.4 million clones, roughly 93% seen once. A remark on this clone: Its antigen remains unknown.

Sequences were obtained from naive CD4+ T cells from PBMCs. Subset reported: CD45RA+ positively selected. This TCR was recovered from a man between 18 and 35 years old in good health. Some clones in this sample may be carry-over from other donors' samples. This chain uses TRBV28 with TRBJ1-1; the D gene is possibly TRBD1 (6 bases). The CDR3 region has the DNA TGTGCCAGCTTTAGGGGGATGAACACTGAAGCTTTCTTT. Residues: CASFRGMNTEAFF.